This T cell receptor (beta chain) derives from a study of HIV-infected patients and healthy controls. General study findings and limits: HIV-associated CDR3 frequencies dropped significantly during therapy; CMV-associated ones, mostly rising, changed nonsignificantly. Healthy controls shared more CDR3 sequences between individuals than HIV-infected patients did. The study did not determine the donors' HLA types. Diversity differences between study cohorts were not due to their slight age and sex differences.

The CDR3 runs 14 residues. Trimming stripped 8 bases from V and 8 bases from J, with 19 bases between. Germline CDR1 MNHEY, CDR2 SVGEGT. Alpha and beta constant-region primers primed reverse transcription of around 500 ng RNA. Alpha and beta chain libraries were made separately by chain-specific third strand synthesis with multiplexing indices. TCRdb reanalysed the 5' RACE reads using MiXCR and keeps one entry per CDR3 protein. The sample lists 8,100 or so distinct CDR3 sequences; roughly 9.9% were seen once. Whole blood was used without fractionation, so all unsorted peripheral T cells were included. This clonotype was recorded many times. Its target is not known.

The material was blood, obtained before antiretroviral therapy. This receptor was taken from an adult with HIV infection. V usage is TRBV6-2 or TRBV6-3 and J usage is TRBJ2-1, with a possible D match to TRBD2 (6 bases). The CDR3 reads CASSPGGVYDEQFF. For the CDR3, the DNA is TGTGCCAGCTCCCCCGGCGGGGTATACGATGAGCAGTTCTTC.